The T cell receptor (beta chain) described here comes from a study of response to subunit inactivated influenza vaccine. The study's findings and limits: It was the authors' suggestion that each seasonal influenza vaccination recruits few new T cells.

V was pared by 1 base and J by 0 bases, with 7 bases between. The length of the CDR3 is 14 residues. Germline V CDR1 and CDR2: GTSNPN, SVGIG (reference sequence). A single record per CDR3 protein comes from TCRdb applying MiXCR to the RT-PCR reads. The repertoire includes 500,000 to 600,000 distinct CDR3 sequences, 15% to 20% of them detected once, and less than 4% sits in the top ten. Regarding this clonotype: Its target is unknown.

The sequence came from a man in his fifties or sixties who received an inactivated influenza vaccine. The J gene is TRBJ1-5, the V gene TRBV30, with D maybe TRBD1 (6 bases). This sample comprised CD4+ T cells sorted from PBMCs, obtained around 2 years after vaccination. The chain's CDR3 is CAWSEGDSNQPQHF. In DNA, the CDR3 is TGTGCCTGGAGTGAGGGGGATAGCAATCAGCCCCAGCATTTT.